This TCR beta chain comes out of a study of blood T cells in healthy people across ages. This CDR3 region has 12 residues. Germline trimming cut 5 bases from V and 11 bases from J; bases unmatched to any gene: 5. The use of a sample-barcoded 5' primer and a J-beta primer mix characterized a second PCR of roughly 7 to 11 cycles. TCRdb analysed the 5' RACE reads with MiXCR anew, one entry per CDR3 protein. The sample shows 1.5 million to 2 million distinct CDR3 sequences, 28% of them seen only once. This clonotype was observed a few times. The V and J genes are TRBV12-3 or TRBV12-4 and TRBJ2-1, with 8 bases that match TRBD2. The receptor comes from a woman aged 30 to 39 in good health. Specimen: blood. The CDR3 bases are TGTGCCAGCAGTCTCTTAGCGGGACAGCAGTTCTTC. Translated, it gives CASSLLAGQQFF.